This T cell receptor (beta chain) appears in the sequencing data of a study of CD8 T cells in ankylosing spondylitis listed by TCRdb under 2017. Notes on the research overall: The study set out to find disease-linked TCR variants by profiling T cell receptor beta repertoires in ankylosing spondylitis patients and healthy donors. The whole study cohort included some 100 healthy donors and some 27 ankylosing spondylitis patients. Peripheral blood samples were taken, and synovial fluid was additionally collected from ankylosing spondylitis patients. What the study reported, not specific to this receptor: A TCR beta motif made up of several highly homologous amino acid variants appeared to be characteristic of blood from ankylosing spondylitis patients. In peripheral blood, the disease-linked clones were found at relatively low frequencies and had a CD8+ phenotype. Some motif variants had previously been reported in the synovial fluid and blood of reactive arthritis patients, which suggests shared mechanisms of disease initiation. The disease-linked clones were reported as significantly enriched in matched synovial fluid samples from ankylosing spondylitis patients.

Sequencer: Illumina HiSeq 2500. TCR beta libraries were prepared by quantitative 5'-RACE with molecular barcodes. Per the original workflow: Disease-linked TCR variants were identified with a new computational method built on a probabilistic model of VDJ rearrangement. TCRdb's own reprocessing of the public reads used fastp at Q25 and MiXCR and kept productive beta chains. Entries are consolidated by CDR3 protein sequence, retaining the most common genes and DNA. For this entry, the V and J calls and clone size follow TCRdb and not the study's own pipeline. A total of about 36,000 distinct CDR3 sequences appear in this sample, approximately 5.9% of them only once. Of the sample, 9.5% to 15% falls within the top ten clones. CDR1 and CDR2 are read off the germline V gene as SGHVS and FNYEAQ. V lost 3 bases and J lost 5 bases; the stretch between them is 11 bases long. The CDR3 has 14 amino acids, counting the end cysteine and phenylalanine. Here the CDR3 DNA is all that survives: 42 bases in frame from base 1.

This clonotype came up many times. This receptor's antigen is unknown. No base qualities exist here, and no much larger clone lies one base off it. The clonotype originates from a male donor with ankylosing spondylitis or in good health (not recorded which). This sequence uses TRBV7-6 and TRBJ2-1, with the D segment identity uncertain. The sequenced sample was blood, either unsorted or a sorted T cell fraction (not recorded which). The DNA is TGTGCCAGCAGCTTGTCGGTAGTCAACAATGAGCAGTTCTTC. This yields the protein CASSLSVVNNEQFF.